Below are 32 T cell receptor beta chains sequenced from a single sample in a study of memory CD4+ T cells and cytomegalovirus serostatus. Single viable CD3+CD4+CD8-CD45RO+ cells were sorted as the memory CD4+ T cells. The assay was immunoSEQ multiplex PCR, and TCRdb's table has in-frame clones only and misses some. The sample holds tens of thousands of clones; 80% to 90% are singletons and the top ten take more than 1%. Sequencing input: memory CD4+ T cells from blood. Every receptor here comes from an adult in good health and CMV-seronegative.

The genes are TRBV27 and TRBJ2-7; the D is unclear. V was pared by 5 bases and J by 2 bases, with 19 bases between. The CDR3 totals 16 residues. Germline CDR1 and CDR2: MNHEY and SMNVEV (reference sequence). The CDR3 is CASSAFKVSPPYEQYF. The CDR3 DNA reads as TGTGCCAGCAGTGCTTTTAAGGTATCGCCTCCCTACGAGCAGTACTTC.

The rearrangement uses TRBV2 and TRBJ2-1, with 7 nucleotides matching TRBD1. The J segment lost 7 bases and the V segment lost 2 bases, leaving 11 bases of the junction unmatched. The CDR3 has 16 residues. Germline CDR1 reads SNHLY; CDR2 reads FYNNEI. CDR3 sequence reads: CASSETPRQGTNEQFF. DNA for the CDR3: TGTGCCAGCAGTGAAACCCCTAGACAGGGTACAAATGAGCAGTTCTTC.

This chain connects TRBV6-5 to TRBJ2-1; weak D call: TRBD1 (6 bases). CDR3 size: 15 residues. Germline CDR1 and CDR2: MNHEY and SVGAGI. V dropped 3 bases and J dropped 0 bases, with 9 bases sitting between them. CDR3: CASSYVTGSYNEQFF. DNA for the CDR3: TGTGCCAGCAGTTATGTGACAGGCTCCTACAATGAGCAGTTCTTC.

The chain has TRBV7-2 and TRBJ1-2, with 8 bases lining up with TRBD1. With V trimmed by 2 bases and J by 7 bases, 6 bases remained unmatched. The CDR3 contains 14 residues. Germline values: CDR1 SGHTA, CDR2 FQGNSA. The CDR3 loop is CASSLRQGRSGYTF. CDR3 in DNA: TGTGCCAGCAGCTTACGACAGGGGAGAAGTGGCTACACCTTC.

DNA of the CDR3: TGTGCCAGCAGCTTTAGAGACACCGGGGAGCTGTTTTTT. It translates to CASSFRDTGELFF. The chain recombines TRBV5-6 with TRBJ2-2; D is uncertain. From germline, CDR1 is SGHDT and CDR2 YYEEEE. Deletions cut 2 bases from V and 3 bases from J, with 5 bases between. There are 13 residues in the CDR3.

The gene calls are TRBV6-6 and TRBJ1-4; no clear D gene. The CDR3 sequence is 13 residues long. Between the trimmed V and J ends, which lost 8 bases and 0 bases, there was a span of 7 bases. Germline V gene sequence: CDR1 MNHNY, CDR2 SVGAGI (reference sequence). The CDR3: CASYKSTNEKLFF. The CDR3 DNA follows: TGTGCCAGCTATAAATCAACTAATGAAAAACTGTTTTTT.

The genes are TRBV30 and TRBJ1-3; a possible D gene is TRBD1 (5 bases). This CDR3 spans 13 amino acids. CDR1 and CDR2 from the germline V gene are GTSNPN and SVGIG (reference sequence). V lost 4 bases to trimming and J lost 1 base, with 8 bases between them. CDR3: CAWIRGSGNTIYF. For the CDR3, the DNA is TGTGCCTGGATCCGGGGGTCTGGAAACACCATATATTTT.

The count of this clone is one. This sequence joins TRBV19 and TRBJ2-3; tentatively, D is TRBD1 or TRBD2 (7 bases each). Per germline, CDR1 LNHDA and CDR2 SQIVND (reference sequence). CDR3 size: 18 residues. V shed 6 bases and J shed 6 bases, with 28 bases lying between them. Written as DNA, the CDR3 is TGTGCCAGTAGAACAGGGGTCCTTCGCGGGAGTAGCGCCGATACGCAGTATTTT. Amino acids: CASRTGVLRGSSADTQYF.

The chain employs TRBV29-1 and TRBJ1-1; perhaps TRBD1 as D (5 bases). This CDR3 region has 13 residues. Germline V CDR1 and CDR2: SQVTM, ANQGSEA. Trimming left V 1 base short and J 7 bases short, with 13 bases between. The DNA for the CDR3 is TGCAGCGTTGAAGGAGCCGGGGCGCATGAAGCTTTCTTT. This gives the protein CSVEGAGAHEAFF.

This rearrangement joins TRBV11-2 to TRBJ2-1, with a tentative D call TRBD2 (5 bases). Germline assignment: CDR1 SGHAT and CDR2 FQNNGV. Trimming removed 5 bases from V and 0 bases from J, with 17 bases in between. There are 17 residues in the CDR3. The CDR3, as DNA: TGTGCCAGCAGCCTCCTCGGCGGGCCGAGCTCCTACAATGAGCAGTTCTTC. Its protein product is CASSLLGGPSSYNEQFF.

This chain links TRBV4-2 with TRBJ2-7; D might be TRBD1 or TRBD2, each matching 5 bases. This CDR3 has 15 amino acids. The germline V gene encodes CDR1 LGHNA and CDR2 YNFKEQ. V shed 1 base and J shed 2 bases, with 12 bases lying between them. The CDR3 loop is CASSQVGEYAYEQYF. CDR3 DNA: TGTGCCAGCAGCCAAGTAGGGGAGTATGCCTACGAGCAGTACTTC.

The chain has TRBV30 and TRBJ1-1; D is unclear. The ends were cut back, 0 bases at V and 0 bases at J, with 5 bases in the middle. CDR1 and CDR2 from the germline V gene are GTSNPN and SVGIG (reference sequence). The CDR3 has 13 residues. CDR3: CAWSVYVNTEAFF. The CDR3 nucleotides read TGTGCCTGGAGTGTATACGTGAACACTGAAGCTTTCTTT.

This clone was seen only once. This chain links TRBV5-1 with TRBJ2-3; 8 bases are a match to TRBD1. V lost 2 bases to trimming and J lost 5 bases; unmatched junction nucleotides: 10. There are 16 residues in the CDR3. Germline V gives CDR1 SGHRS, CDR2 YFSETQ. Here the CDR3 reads CASSFGDRGEIDTQYF. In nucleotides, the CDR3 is TGCGCCAGCAGCTTCGGCGACAGGGGCGAGATAGATACGCAGTATTTT.

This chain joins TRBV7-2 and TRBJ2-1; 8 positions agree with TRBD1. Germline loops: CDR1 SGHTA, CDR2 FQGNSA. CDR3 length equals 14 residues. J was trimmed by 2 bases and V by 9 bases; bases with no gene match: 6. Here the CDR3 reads CASLPGQAYNEQFF. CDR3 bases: TGTGCCAGTCTACCGGGACAGGCCTACAATGAGCAGTTCTTC.

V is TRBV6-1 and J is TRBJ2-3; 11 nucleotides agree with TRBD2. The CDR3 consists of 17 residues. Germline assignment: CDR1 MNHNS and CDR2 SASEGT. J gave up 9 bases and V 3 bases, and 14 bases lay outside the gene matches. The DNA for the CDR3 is TGTGCCAGCAGTGAGCTGGAAATAGCGGGAGGGCCTCGGACGCAGTATTTT. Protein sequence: CASSELEIAGGPRTQYF.

The CDR3 reads CASSLLGDSVGYTF. DNA of the CDR3: TGCGCCAGCAGCTTGCTAGGGGATTCCGTCGGCTACACCTTC. This chain connects TRBV5-1 to TRBJ1-2; TRBD1 might be the D (5 bases). Trimming pared 1 base from V and 8 bases from J, leaving 15 bases between. CDR1 is SGHRS, CDR2 YFSETQ, per germline. This CDR3 has 14 residues.

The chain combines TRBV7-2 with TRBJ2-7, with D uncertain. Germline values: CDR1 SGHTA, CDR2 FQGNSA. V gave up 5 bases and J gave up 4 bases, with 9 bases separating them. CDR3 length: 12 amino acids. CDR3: CASSPTFYEQYF. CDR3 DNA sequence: TGTGCCAGCAGCCCGACTTTTTACGAGCAGTACTTC.

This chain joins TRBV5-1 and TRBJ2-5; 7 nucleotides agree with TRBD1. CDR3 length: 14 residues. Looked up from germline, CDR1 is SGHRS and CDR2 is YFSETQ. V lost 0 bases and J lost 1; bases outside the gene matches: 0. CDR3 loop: CASSLGQGQETQYF. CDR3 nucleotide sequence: TGCGCCAGCAGCTTGGGACAGGGCCAAGAGACCCAGTACTTC.

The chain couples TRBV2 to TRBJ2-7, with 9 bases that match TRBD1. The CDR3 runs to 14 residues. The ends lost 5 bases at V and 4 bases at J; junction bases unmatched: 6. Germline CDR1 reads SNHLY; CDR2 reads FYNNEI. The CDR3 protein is CASSLTGGPYEQYF. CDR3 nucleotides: TGTGCCAGCAGTCTGACAGGGGGGCCATACGAGCAGTACTTC.

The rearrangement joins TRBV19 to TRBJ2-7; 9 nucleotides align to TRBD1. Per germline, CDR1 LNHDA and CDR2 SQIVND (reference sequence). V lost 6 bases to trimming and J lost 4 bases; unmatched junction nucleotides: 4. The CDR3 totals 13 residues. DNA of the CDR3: TGTGCCAGTAGCCGGGACAGGGTATACGAGCAGTACTTC. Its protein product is CASSRDRVYEQYF.

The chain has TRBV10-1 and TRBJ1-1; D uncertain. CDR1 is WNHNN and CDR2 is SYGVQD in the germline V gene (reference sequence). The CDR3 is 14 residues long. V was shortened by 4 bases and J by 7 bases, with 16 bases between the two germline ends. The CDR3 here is CASSGAGLESEAFF. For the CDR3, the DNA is TGCGCCAGCAGTGGTGCTGGGCTAGAGAGTGAAGCTTTCTTT.

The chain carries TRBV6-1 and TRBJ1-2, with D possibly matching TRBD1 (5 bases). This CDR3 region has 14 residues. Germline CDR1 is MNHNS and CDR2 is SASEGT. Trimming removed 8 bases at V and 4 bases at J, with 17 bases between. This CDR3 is CASCIDGGGYGYTF. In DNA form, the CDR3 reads TGTGCCAGCTGCATAGATGGGGGAGGCTATGGCTACACCTTC.

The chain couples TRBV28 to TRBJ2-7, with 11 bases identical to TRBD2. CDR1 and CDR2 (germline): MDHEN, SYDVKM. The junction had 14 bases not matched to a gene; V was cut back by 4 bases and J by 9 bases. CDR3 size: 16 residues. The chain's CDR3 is CASSSFVAGGIKAQYF. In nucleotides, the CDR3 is TGTGCCAGCAGTTCCTTCGTAGCGGGAGGGATCAAAGCGCAGTACTTC.

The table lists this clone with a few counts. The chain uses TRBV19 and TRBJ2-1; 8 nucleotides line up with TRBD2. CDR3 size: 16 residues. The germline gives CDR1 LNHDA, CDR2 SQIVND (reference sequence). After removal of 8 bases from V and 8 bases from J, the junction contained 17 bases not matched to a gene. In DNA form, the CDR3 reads TGTGCCAGTGCTAAAACAGCGGGAGTGGCCTTGGATGAGCAGTTCTTC. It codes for CASAKTAGVALDEQFF.

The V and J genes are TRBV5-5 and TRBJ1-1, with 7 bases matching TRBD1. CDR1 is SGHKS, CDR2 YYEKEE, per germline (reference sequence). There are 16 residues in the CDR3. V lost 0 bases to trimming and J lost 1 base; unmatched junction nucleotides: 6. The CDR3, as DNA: TGTGCCAGCAGCTTGGGTGCGGGACAGACGAACACTGAAGCTTTCTTT. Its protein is CASSLGAGQTNTEAFF. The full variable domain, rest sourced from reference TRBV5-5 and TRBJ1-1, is DAGVTQSPTHLIKTRGQQVTLRCSPISGHKSVSWYQQVLGQGPQFIFQYYEKEERGRGNFPDRFSARQFPNYSSELNVNALLLGDSALYLCASSLGAGQTNTEAFFGQGTRLTVV.

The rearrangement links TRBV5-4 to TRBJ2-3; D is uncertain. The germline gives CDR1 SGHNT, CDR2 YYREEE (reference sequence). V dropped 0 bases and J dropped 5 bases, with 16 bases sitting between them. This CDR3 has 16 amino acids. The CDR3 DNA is TGTGCCAGCAGCTTGGAGTTTGTTCGGGCGTTAGATACGCAGTATTTT. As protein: CASSLEFVRALDTQYF.

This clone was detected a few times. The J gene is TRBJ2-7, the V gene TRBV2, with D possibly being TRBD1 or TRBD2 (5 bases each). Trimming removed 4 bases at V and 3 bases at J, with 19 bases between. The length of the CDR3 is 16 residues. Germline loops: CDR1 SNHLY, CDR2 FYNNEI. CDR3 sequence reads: CASSVDRGHFVYEQYF. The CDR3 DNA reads TGTGCCAGCAGTGTTGACCGGGGCCACTTTGTCTACGAGCAGTACTTC.

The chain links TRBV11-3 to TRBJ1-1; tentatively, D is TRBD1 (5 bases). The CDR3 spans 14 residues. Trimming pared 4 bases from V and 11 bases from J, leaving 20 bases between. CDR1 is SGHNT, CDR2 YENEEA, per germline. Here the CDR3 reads CASSSSGWGGRAFF. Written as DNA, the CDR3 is TGTGCCAGCAGCTCATCTGGGTGGGGGGGAAGGGCTTTCTTT.

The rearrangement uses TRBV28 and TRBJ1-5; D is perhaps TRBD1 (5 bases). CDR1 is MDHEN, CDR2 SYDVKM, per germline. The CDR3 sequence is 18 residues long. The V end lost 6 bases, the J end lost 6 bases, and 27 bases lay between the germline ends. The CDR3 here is CASSPRVGKDTQGQPQHF. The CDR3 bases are TGTGCCAGCAGCCCCCGGGTGGGGAAAGATACGCAGGGTCAGCCCCAGCATTTT.

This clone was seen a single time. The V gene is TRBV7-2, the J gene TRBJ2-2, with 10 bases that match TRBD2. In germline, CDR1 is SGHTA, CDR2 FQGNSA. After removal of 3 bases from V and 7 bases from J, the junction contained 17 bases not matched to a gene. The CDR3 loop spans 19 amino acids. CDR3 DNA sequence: TGTGCCAGCAGCTTCGCTGCGACCGCTAGCGGGAGAATTAACGGGGAGCTGTTTTTT. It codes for CASSFAATASGRINGELFF.

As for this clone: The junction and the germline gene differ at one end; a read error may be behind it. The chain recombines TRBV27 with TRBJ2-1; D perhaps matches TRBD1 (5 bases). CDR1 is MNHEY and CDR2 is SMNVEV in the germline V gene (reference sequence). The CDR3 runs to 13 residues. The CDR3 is CASERRQGNGQFF. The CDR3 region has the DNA TGTGCCAGCGAACGCCGCCAGGGCAATGGGCAGTTCTTC.

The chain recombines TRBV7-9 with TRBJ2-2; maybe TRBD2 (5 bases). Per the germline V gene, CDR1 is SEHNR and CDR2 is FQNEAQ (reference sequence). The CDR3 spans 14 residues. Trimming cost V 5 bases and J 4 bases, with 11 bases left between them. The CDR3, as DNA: TGTGCCAGCAGCCGGGGTCAGCGCACCGGGGAGCTGTTTTTT. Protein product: CASSRGQRTGELFF.